A single sample gave rise to the 19 T cell receptor beta chains below, sequenced in a study of beta chain features in type 1 diabetes. Their antigens remain unidentified. Study-level results: Type 1 diabetes patients had TCRB CDR3s that were shorter (moderately but significantly so) in all four CD4+ subsets.

Expressed TCRB transcripts were sequenced, since all the RNA that had been isolated was reverse transcribed. Repertoires were generated with immunoSEQ multiplex PCR, while TCRdb's copy carries only in-frame clones and drops some. The table has about 740,000 clones, around 15% seen once; the top ten hold roughly 0.022%. Sequences were obtained from naive CD4+ T cells from blood. The receptors shown here come from a man aged 18 to 30 with type 1 diabetes.

This clone has a handful of counts. V and J are TRBV2 and TRBJ2-7; unclear D gene. Germline V gene sequence: CDR1 SNHLY, CDR2 FYNNEI. The length of the CDR3 is 12 residues. With 7 bases removed from V and 1 base from J, the gap between germline ends came to 8 bases. CDR3 DNA: TGTGCCAGCAAGGCAGCTTCCTACGAGCAGTACTTC. Amino acids: CASKAASYEQYF.

This clone was observed a handful of times. V is TRBV6-1 and J is TRBJ2-7; 9 nucleotides agree with TRBD2. The germline gives CDR1 MNHNS, CDR2 SASEGT. The CDR3 length is 17 residues. Trimming removed 0 bases from V and 1 base from J; junction bases left unmatched: 7. The CDR3 here is CASSEARLAGMSYEQYF. The CDR3 DNA reads as TGTGCCAGCAGTGAAGCGCGGCTAGCGGGGATGTCCTACGAGCAGTACTTC.

This clone was seen more than once but under ten times. This rearrangement joins TRBV4-1 to TRBJ2-1; D gene ambiguous. Germline CDR1 and CDR2: MGHRA and YSYEKL. This CDR3 contains 14 residues. Between the trimmed V and J ends, which lost 5 bases and 6 bases, there was a span of 14 bases. The CDR3 nucleotides read TGCGCCAGCAGCTTACACGTGGGGTTCAATGAGCAGTTCTTC. Protein product: CASSLHVGFNEQFF.

There are a few counts of this clone. The rearrangement uses TRBV29-1 and TRBJ1-1, with 9 bases fitting TRBD1. The CDR3 length is 11 residues. Germline lookup yields CDR1 SQVTM and CDR2 ANQGSEA. V lost 7 bases to trimming and J lost 5 bases; unmatched junction nucleotides: 2. The CDR3 here is CSGTGVTEAFF. The CDR3 bases are TGCAGCGGGACAGGGGTGACTGAAGCTTTCTTT.

V gene TRBV10-3 combines with J gene TRBJ2-6, with D perhaps TRBD1 or TRBD2 (5 bases each). Trimming cost V 8 bases and J 0 bases, with 23 bases left between them. The CDR3 runs 19 residues. CDR1 and CDR2 (germline): ENHRY, SYGVKD. Here the CDR3 reads CAISEGDHRGNSGANVLTF. The CDR3 nucleotides read TGTGCCATCTCCGAAGGGGACCATCGGGGAAACTCTGGGGCCAACGTCCTGACTTTC.

V gene TRBV7-9 combines with J gene TRBJ1-5; no clear D gene. This CDR3 contains 16 residues. The germline V and J ends were trimmed by 5 bases and 0 bases, with 14 bases remaining between them. The V gene's germline CDR1 is SEHNR and CDR2 FQNEAQ (reference sequence). The CDR3 region is CASSPDKADSNQPQHF. The CDR3 nucleotides are TGTGCCAGCAGCCCAGACAAGGCGGATAGCAATCAGCCCCAGCATTTT.

The chain uses TRBV10-3 and TRBJ2-7, with 8 bases that match TRBD1. The germline V gene encodes CDR1 ENHRY and CDR2 SYGVKD. This CDR3 is built from 16 residues. J lost 1 base, V lost 2 bases, and 7 bases had no gene match. DNA of the CDR3: TGTGCCATCAGTGAGGCGAAGGGACAGGAATCCTACGAGCAGTACTTC. Protein sequence: CAISEAKGQESYEQYF.

The chain employs TRBV15 and TRBJ1-4; no definite D call. From germline, CDR1 is LNHNV and CDR2 YYDKDF (reference sequence). The length of the CDR3 is 12 residues. V was cut by 0 bases and J by 11 bases, with 7 bases left in between. The CDR3 region is CATSRDVAKLFF. The CDR3 DNA reads as TGTGCCACCAGCAGAGATGTAGCCAAACTGTTTTTT.

This clone was counted between two and nine times. Germline and junction disagree at one end, which may indicate a read error. V is TRBV30 and J is TRBJ1-1; 7 nucleotides agree with TRBD1. CDR1 and CDR2 (germline): GTSNPN, SVGIG (reference sequence). The CDR3 has 11 residues. The CDR3 DNA is TGTGCCTGGAGTGCAGGGGGAAACCCTTTTTTT. It yields the protein CAWSAGGNPFF.

The sample holds a few counts of this clone. At the DNA level, this CDR3 is encoded by other sequences in the same sample as well. The chain links TRBV6-5 to TRBJ1-6, with 7 bases fitting TRBD1. The CDR3 consists of 14 residues. Germline V CDR1 and CDR2: MNHEY, SVGAGI. The V segment lost 2 bases and the J segment 9 bases; nucleotides outside the gene matches: 4. The CDR3 DNA is TGTGCCAGCAGTTACGGGCAGGGGGGTTCACCCCTCCACTTT. Its translation is CASSYGQGGSPLHF.

The chain joins TRBV30 to TRBJ2-7; unclear D gene. The CDR3 extends over 14 amino acids. Germline loops: CDR1 GTSNPN, CDR2 SVGIG (reference sequence). V was trimmed by 0 bases and J by 3 bases, leaving 12 bases between them. The CDR3 DNA reads TGTGCCTGGAGTGTGAGCTTGGGCCTCTACGAGCAGTACTTC. Its protein product is CAWSVSLGLYEQYF.

This clone was detected a few times. The genes are TRBV2 and TRBJ2-6; the match to TRBD1 covers 8 bases. Per germline, CDR1 SNHLY and CDR2 FYNNEI. The CDR3 extends over 16 amino acids. Trimming at V came to 9 bases and at J to 4 bases, leaving 11 bases not matched to a gene. CDR3 region: CASTGTGLPGANVLTF. The CDR3 region has the DNA TGTGCCAGTACCGGGACAGGCCTTCCCGGGGCCAACGTCCTGACTTTC.

The chain joins TRBV30 to TRBJ2-5; TRBD2 matches 8 bases. The germline CDR1 and CDR2 sequences are GTSNPN and SVGIG (reference sequence). The CDR3 contains 15 residues. The junction had 6 bases not matched to a gene; V was cut back by 0 bases and J by 3 bases. CDR3 region: CAWSVGTSEEETQYF. The CDR3 DNA sequence: TGTGCCTGGAGTGTAGGGACTAGTGAAGAAGAGACCCAGTACTTC.

This rearrangement joins TRBV30 to TRBJ2-2, with D maybe TRBD1 (6 bases). The CDR3 runs to 14 residues. Germline V gene sequence: CDR1 GTSNPN, CDR2 SVGIG (reference sequence). The V gene lost 3 bases and the J gene lost 1 base, with 9 bases spanning the gap. The CDR3 nucleotides are TGTGCCTGGAGAATACAGGGGAACACCGGGGAGCTGTTTTTT. This gives the protein CAWRIQGNTGELFF.

The V and J genes are TRBV10-3 and TRBJ1-2, with a possible D match to TRBD1 (6 bases). CDR1 ENHRY and CDR2 SYGVKD come from the germline V gene. V dropped 6 bases and J dropped 8 bases, with 13 bases sitting between them. This CDR3 contains 12 residues. The DNA for the CDR3 is TGTGCCATCAGAAACACAGGGACCGGCTACACCTTC. Protein product: CAIRNTGTGYTF.

This clone has just a few counts. This sequence joins TRBV10-3 and TRBJ1-5; D uncertain. This CDR3 has 15 amino acids. Germline CDR1 reads ENHRY; CDR2 reads SYGVKD. The V gene lost 6 bases and the J gene lost 0 bases, with 12 bases spanning the gap. DNA for the CDR3: TGTGCCATCAGCAAAGGAAGGGATAGCAATCAGCCCCAGCATTTT. Amino acids: CAISKGRDSNQPQHF.

This clone was seen a handful of times. Other DNA sequences from this sample encode an identical CDR3 as well. The V and J genes are TRBV7-9 and TRBJ2-7, with 8 bases lining up with TRBD1. Germline V lookup: CDR1 SEHNR, CDR2 FQNEAQ (reference sequence). The ends lost 5 bases at V and 7 bases at J; junction bases unmatched: 7. The CDR3 is 13 residues long. The CDR3 nucleotides are TGTGCCAGCAGCCCGACAGGGGCAGGGGAGCAGTACTTC. Its protein product is CASSPTGAGEQYF.

This clone came up many times. This chain connects TRBV21-1 to TRBJ1-5. TRBV21-1 is marked as a pseudogene. The CDR3 runs to 8 residues. DNA of the CDR3: TGTGCCAGCAGCAAAATGTATTTT. Translated, it gives CASSKMYF.

The CDR3 DNA follows: TGTGCCAGCAGTAAGCCGGGACAGGGGGATGAAGCTTTCTTT. Residues: CASSKPGQGDEAFF. The chain is built from TRBV25-1 and TRBJ1-1, with TRBD1 matching over 11 bases. V gave up 5 bases and J gave up 7 bases; unmatched junction bases: 6. The germline V gene has CDR1 MGHDK and CDR2 SYGVNS. This CDR3 region has 14 residues.